The 21 T cell receptor beta chains below all came from one sample that was sequenced in a study of blood T cell repertoires in COVID-19. This table comes from immunoSEQ multiplex PCR, and its TCRdb copy is limited to in-frame clones, with some not included. The table shows over 150,000 clones, with around nine tenths occurring only once. The specimen sequenced was peripheral blood. Every receptor here comes from a man aged 25 to 40 with acute or convalescent COVID-19.

This rearrangement joins TRBV5-5 to TRBJ2-5; a weak D match, TRBD2 (6 bases). V dropped 0 bases and J dropped 5 bases, with 14 bases sitting between them. The germline CDR1 and CDR2 sequences are SGHKS and YYEKEE (reference sequence). This CDR3 is 15 amino acids long. The CDR3 DNA reads as TGTGCCAGCAGCTTGGACGGGGCTAGCGCCGAGACCCAGTACTTC. Amino acids: CASSLDGASAETQYF.

The table lists this clone with a count of one. The chain's CDR3 is CASSPIFPTDQPQHF. The CDR3 DNA reads as TGTGCCAGCAGTCCAATATTCCCGACAGATCAGCCCCAGCATTTT. The chain carries TRBV6-5 and TRBJ1-5; possible D gene TRBD1, 5 bases. Looked up from germline, CDR1 is MNHEY and CDR2 is SVGAGI. The CDR3 runs to 15 residues. Trimming cost V 5 bases and J 5 bases, with 16 bases left between them.

Points on this clone: Distinct nucleotide sequences in the sample also encode this CDR3. The genes are TRBV5-4 and TRBJ2-7; the match to TRBD2 covers 11 bases. The CDR3 has 14 residues. Germline V gene sequence: CDR1 SGHNT, CDR2 YYREEE (reference sequence). Losses at the gene ends were 1 base for V and 3 bases for J; bases not matched to a gene: 0. The CDR3 protein is CASSLTSGSYEQYF. In DNA, the CDR3 is TGTGCCAGCAGCTTGACTAGCGGGAGCTACGAGCAGTACTTC.

The chain couples TRBV19 to TRBJ1-1; 7 bases map to TRBD1. The length of the CDR3 is 14 residues. Germline CDR1 is LNHDA and CDR2 is SQIVND (reference sequence). After removal of 8 bases from V and 0 bases from J, the junction contained 6 bases not matched to a gene. CDR3 in DNA: TGTGCCAGTCGGGGACAGAGAATGAACACTGAAGCTTTCTTT. Residues: CASRGQRMNTEAFF.

V gene TRBV20-1 combines with J gene TRBJ1-2; the D is unclear. V was clipped by 1 base and J by 14 bases, with 11 bases between them. The CDR3 extends over 10 amino acids. Germline assignment: CDR1 DFQATT and CDR2 SNEGSKA (reference sequence). The CDR3 here is CSARGASGTF. DNA of the CDR3: TGCAGTGCTAGAGGAGCATCGGGGACCTTC.

V and J are TRBV2 and TRBJ2-1, with 13 nucleotides matching TRBD2. Looked up from germline, CDR1 is SNHLY and CDR2 is FYNNEI. Trimming removed 5 bases from V and 9 bases from J; junction bases left unmatched: 7. The CDR3 contains 15 residues. The CDR3 DNA follows: TGTGCCAGCAGTCCACTAGCGGGAGGGGAGGGTGAGCAGTTCTTC. Encoded protein: CASSPLAGGEGEQFF.

This rearrangement joins TRBV27 to TRBJ1-6, with D maybe TRBD1 (5 bases). CDR1 and CDR2 from the germline V gene are MNHEY and SMNVEV (reference sequence). The CDR3 length is 12 residues. The ends were cut back, 6 bases at V and 7 bases at J, with 7 bases in the middle. The CDR3 nucleotides are TGTGCCAGCAGCAGGGTAAATTCACCCCTCCACTTT. Amino acid sequence: CASSRVNSPLHF.

The chain links TRBV19 to TRBJ1-3; D is possibly TRBD1 (6 bases). V was cut by 4 bases and J by 5 bases, with 9 bases left in between. The V gene's germline CDR1 is LNHDA and CDR2 SQIVND (reference sequence). The length of the CDR3 is 13 residues. The CDR3 DNA is TGTGCCAGTAGTAGGGGACACCGAAACACCATATATTTT. Amino acids: CASSRGHRNTIYF.

The chain carries TRBV2 and TRBJ1-1, with D uncertain. V lost 6 bases and J lost 2, with 7 bases in between. Germline CDR1 reads SNHLY; CDR2 reads FYNNEI. The CDR3 covers 12 residues. The CDR3 DNA follows: TGTGCCAGCAGCCGCAGTAACACTGAAGCTTTCTTT. It is translated as CASSRSNTEAFF.

This chain uses TRBV25-1 with TRBJ1-1, with TRBD1 matching over 7 bases. J was trimmed by 3 bases and V by 6 bases; bases with no gene match: 4. This CDR3 is built from 13 residues. CDR1 is MGHDK, CDR2 SYGVNS, per germline. CDR3 DNA: TGTGCCAGCAGGGACAGGTGGGACACTGAAGCTTTCTTT. As protein: CASRDRWDTEAFF.

There are a few counts of this clone. This chain connects TRBV5-1 to TRBJ1-1, with D perhaps TRBD1 (6 bases). Trimming left V 0 bases short and J 4 bases short, with 13 bases between. Germline V gene lookup returns CDR1 SGHRS and CDR2 YFSETQ. The CDR3 sequence is 15 residues long. DNA of the CDR3: TGCGCCAGCAGCTTGGTTGGGCAAGGGGGCACTGAAGCTTTCTTT. This codes for CASSLVGQGGTEAFF.

The table lists this clone with a count of one. This rearrangement joins TRBV9 to TRBJ2-3; TRBD1 aligns across 12 bases. V lost 2 bases, J lost 7 bases, and 8 bases stayed unmatched. The CDR3 length is 16 residues. CDR1 and CDR2 (germline): SGDLS, YYNGEE. CDR3 nucleotide sequence: TGTGCCAGCAGCGTCGTCGGGACAGGGGGCTTTAATACGCAGTATTTT. Its translation is CASSVVGTGGFNTQYF.

Of note for this clone: At one boundary the junction diverges from the germline segment, which might be a read error. The DNA of the CDR3 is TGCAGCGTGGGCGTGGAGCCGTTCTTC. It specifies CSVGVEPFF. The chain uses TRBV29-1 and TRBJ2-1; D not resolved. CDR1 and CDR2 (germline): SQVTM, ANQGSEA. This CDR3 comprises 9 residues.

This rearrangement joins TRBV6-5 to TRBJ2-1; maybe TRBD2 (5 bases). CDR1 and CDR2 from the germline V gene are MNHEY and SVGAGI. The V gene lost 2 bases and the J gene lost 6 bases, with 14 bases spanning the gap. The CDR3 runs to 15 residues. The CDR3 sequence: CASSYGSPTGNEQFF. The CDR3 nucleotides are TGTGCCAGCAGTTACGGGAGCCCGACTGGCAATGAGCAGTTCTTC.

The V gene is TRBV6-4, the J gene TRBJ2-3, with D unresolved. With 0 bases removed from V and 3 bases from J, the gap between germline ends came to 7 bases. The CDR3 is 14 residues long. Germline loops: CDR1 MRHNA, CDR2 SNTAGT. In DNA form, the CDR3 reads TGTGCCAGCAGTGACTCGAGTTGGACAGATACGCAGTATTTT. Encoded protein: CASSDSSWTDTQYF.

This chain connects TRBV2 to TRBJ1-1; a possible D gene is TRBD1 (6 bases). CDR1 and CDR2 from the germline V gene are SNHLY and FYNNEI. V shed 0 bases and J shed 3 bases, with 20 bases lying between them. The CDR3 is 18 residues long. This CDR3 is CASSEADTGRAFDTEAFF. In DNA form, the CDR3 reads TGTGCCAGCAGTGAAGCGGACACAGGGAGGGCGTTTGACACTGAAGCTTTCTTT.

The rearrangement uses TRBV15 and TRBJ2-1, with 10 bases aligning to TRBD2. Germline V lookup: CDR1 LNHNV, CDR2 YYDKDF (reference sequence). V trimming: 1 base; J trimming: 9 bases; junction bases outside the gene matches: 18. The CDR3 spans 19 residues. CDR3 in amino acids: CATSRVGGGIAGGQGEQFF. CDR3 sequence (DNA): TGTGCCACCAGCAGAGTAGGGGGTGGGATAGCGGGAGGTCAGGGTGAGCAGTTCTTC.

The V gene is TRBV6-5, the J gene TRBJ1-2; D gene ambiguous. The germline CDR1 and CDR2 sequences are MNHEY and SVGAGI. The CDR3 is 13 residues long. V was trimmed by 5 bases and J by 5 bases, leaving 12 bases between them. In nucleotides, the CDR3 is TGTGCCAGCAGTCCCGGGGTCATATATGGCTACACCTTC. Encoded protein: CASSPGVIYGYTF.

V gene TRBV27 combines with J gene TRBJ2-2; D perhaps matches TRBD2 (9 bases). The CDR3 totals 21 residues. The germline V and J ends were trimmed by 4 bases and 1 base, with 28 bases remaining between them. The germline V gene encodes CDR1 MNHEY and CDR2 SMNVEV (reference sequence). CDR3 DNA sequence: TGTGCCAGCAGTTCCTATGGGACAGGCCAGCGAGCGGGAGGGAACACCGGGGAGCTGTTTTTT. As protein: CASSSYGTGQRAGGNTGELFF.

This clone has only one observation. The genes are TRBV7-9 and TRBJ2-3; no firm D call. The V gene lost 3 bases and the J gene lost 0 bases, with 7 bases spanning the gap. The CDR3 runs to 14 residues. CDR1 is SEHNR, CDR2 FQNEAQ, per germline (reference sequence). CDR3 sequence reads: CASSFSVSTDTQYF. The DNA of the CDR3 is TGTGCCAGCAGCTTCAGTGTTAGCACAGATACGCAGTATTTT.

This rearrangement joins TRBV19 to TRBJ1-2; 7 positions agree with TRBD1. V lost 5 bases, J lost 10 bases, and 10 bases stayed unmatched. CDR1 is LNHDA and CDR2 is SQIVND in the germline V gene (reference sequence). This CDR3 contains 13 residues. The CDR3 DNA sequence: TGTGCCAGTAGTTCGGGACAGACTCGCGACTACACCTTC. It translates to CASSSGQTRDYTF. Together with reference TRBV19 and TRBJ1-2, the CDR3 gives the full variable domain: DGGITQSPKYLFRKEGQNVTLSCEQNLNHDAMYWYRQDPGQGLRLIYYSQIVNDFQKGDIAEGYSVSREKKESFPLTVTSAQKNPTAFYLCASSSGQTRDYTFGSGTRLTVV.